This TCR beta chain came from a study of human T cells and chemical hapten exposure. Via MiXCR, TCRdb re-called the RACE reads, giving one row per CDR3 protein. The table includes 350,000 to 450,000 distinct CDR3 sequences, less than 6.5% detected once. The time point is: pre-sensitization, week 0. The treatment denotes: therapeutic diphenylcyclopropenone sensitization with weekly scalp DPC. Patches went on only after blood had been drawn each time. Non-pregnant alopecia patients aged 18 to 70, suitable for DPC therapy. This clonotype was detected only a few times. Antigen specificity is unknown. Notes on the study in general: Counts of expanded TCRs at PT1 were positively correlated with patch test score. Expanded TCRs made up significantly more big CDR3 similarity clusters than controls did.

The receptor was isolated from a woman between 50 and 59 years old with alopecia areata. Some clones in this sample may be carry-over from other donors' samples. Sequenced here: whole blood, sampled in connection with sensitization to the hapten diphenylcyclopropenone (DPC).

In DNA form, the CDR3 reads TGTGCCACCAGTGACGCCGGACAGGCCTCCACAGATACGCAGTATTTT. Its protein product is CATSDAGQASTDTQYF. The genes are TRBV24-1 and TRBJ2-3; 7 bases are a match to TRBD1. Germline trimming cut 4 bases from V and 2 bases from J; bases unmatched to any gene: 8. Germline V lookup: CDR1 KGHDR, CDR2 SFDVKD. The CDR3 loop spans 16 amino acids.